This TCR beta chain was sequenced for a study of cytomegalovirus exposure and HLA in healthy donors. Study information: The roughly 670 first-cohort repertoires and the approximately 130 validation repertoires shared the same platform, a later analysis reported.

This CDR3 comprises 16 residues. CDR1 and CDR2 from the germline V gene are SQVTM and ANQGSEA. V lost 5 bases to trimming and J lost 5 bases; unmatched junction nucleotides: 15. On this clone itself: The antigen is not known.

Sequenced by immunoSEQ multiplex PCR; TCRdb stores in-frame clones only, minus some. Among 130,000 to 150,000 clones listed, 80% to 90% were seen once. General study points: Confirmation was obtained in vitro that a few CMV-associated chains are specific for CMV antigens. In a later analysis, first-cohort TCR clusters were found to tend to co-occur in the approximately 110 validation repertoires.

The receptor was isolated from a woman in her twenties or thirties in good health and CMV-seropositive. The J gene is TRBJ2-7, the V gene TRBV29-1, with 10 positions matching TRBD2. The specimen sequenced was PBMCs. CDR3 sequence: CSVLVAGGRVTHEQYF. DNA for the CDR3: TGCAGCGTTCTAGTAGCGGGAGGCAGGGTTACCCACGAGCAGTACTTC.